Below, 32 T cell receptor beta chains from the same sample are listed, as sequenced in a study of early T cells in non-severe SARS-CoV-2 infection. MiXCR, run by TCRdb on the 5' RACE reads, gives a single entry per CDR3 protein. Altogether some 67,000 distinct CDR3 sequences are present, roughly 13% being singletons, with the ten largest covering roughly 13%. The sequencing sample was made of whole blood. These receptors all come from an adult who was a healthcare worker with PCR-confirmed SARS-CoV-2 infection or an uninfected control (not recorded which).

This clonotype was seen a handful of times. This chain uses TRBV18 with TRBJ1-1; D ambiguous. Trimming removed 0 bases from V and 0 bases from J, with 5 bases in between. The CDR3 has 14 amino acids. Germline loops: CDR1 KGHSH, CDR2 LQKENI. The CDR3 region is CASSPPSLNTEAFF. The CDR3 region has the DNA TGTGCCAGCTCACCACCGAGCTTGAACACTGAAGCTTTCTTT.

This clonotype showed up many times. The chain combines TRBV7-2 with TRBJ1-1; TRBD1 aligns across 7 bases. Germline V CDR1 and CDR2: SGHTA, FQGNSA. This CDR3 has 15 residues. Trimming cost V 5 bases and J 0 bases; bases outside gene matches: 6. CDR3 residues: CASSRLTGVNTEAFF. CDR3 bases: TGTGCCAGCAGCCGACTCACAGGGGTGAACACTGAAGCTTTCTTT.

This clonotype was observed at least ten times. The chain employs TRBV7-3 and TRBJ1-1; D gene ambiguous. Germline CDR1 SGHTA, CDR2 FQGTGA. Trimming shortened V by 4 bases and J by 2 bases, and 8 bases separated the two germline ends. The CDR3 runs 13 residues. The DNA of the CDR3 is TGTGCCAGCAGCTCGTTCTATAACACTGAAGCTTTCTTT. It translates to CASSSFYNTEAFF.

The J gene is TRBJ1-3, the V gene TRBV6-1, with 9 bases that match TRBD1. V lost 8 bases, J lost 0 bases, and 2 bases stayed unmatched. Germline V gene sequence: CDR1 MNHNS, CDR2 SASEGT. CDR3 size: 14 residues. Written as DNA, the CDR3 is TGTGCCAGCTGGGACAGGGCCTCTGGAAACACCATATATTTT. Protein: CASWDRASGNTIYF.

The chain is built from TRBV6-6 and TRBJ2-1, with 8 bases identical to TRBD2. V lost 6 bases, J lost 6 bases, and 10 bases stayed unmatched. Per germline, CDR1 MNHNY and CDR2 SVGAGI (reference sequence). The CDR3 sequence is 15 residues long. CDR3 protein: CASSPAGGYFNEQFF. The CDR3 coding sequence is TGTGCCAGCAGCCCTGCGGGGGGCTACTTCAATGAGCAGTTCTTC.

The sample holds a few counts of this clonotype. This chain uses TRBV6-5 with TRBJ2-1, with 9 bases that match TRBD2. Trimming cost V 6 bases and J 3 bases; bases outside gene matches: 12. CDR1 MNHEY and CDR2 SVGAGI come from the germline V gene. The CDR3 spans 17 residues. CDR3 DNA sequence: TGTGCCAGCAGCCCTACCCCCGGGACTAGCTTCTACAATGAGCAGTTCTTC. Its protein product is CASSPTPGTSFYNEQFF.

This clonotype was picked up a small number of times. The chain joins TRBV28 to TRBJ2-5; a possible D gene is TRBD2 (7 bases). Germline CDR1 MDHEN, CDR2 SYDVKM. Trimming removed 5 bases from V and 5 bases from J, with 12 bases in between. This CDR3 comprises 13 residues. The CDR3 DNA is TGTGCCAGCAGTGTCGGGGGGCCCGAGACCCAGTACTTC. This codes for CASSVGGPETQYF.

This clonotype appeared many times. This rearrangement joins TRBV20-1 to TRBJ1-1, with TRBD1 matching over 8 bases. Germline CDR1 DFQATT, CDR2 SNEGSKA (reference sequence). CDR3 length equals 14 residues. The V and J ends lost 4 bases and 7 bases, in that order; junction bases with no gene match: 11. The DNA of the CDR3 is TGCAGTGCTACGAAACAGGGGGTCTCTGTTGAAGCTTTCTTT. Protein: CSATKQGVSVEAFF.

The rearrangement uses TRBV28 and TRBJ1-1; D is uncertain. The CDR3 consists of 12 residues. With 8 bases removed from V and 3 bases from J, the gap between germline ends came to 10 bases. Germline CDR1 and CDR2: MDHEN and SYDVKM. The CDR3 loop reads CASGQRYTEAFF. The CDR3 DNA reads TGTGCCAGCGGGCAGAGGTACACTGAAGCTTTCTTT.

This clonotype showed up just a few times. The chain is built from TRBV28 and TRBJ1-2; TRBD1 matches at 7 bases. Germline V lookup: CDR1 MDHEN, CDR2 SYDVKM. V lost 5 bases to trimming and J lost 5 bases; unmatched junction nucleotides: 11. CDR3 length: 15 residues. The CDR3 here is CASSPLSQGSYGYTF. The CDR3 bases are TGTGCCAGCAGTCCACTCTCACAGGGGAGTTATGGCTACACCTTC.

V and J are TRBV19 and TRBJ1-2; 7 bases match TRBD1. Germline loops: CDR1 LNHDA, CDR2 SQIVND (reference sequence). The CDR3 is 13 amino acids. With V trimmed by 7 bases and J by 0 bases, 2 bases remained unmatched. In DNA form, the CDR3 reads TGTGCCAGTACGACAGGGCCTAACTATGGCTACACCTTC. It specifies CASTTGPNYGYTF.

This clonotype was found a few times. The rearrangement joins TRBV10-3 to TRBJ1-2, with D hard to call. The germline V gene encodes CDR1 ENHRY and CDR2 SYGVKD. Deletions cut 3 bases from V and 0 bases from J, with 14 bases between. The CDR3 totals 16 residues. The CDR3 sequence: CAISEGNELANYGYTF. The CDR3 nucleotides are TGTGCCATCAGTGAAGGGAATGAGTTAGCTAACTATGGCTACACCTTC.

The genes are TRBV7-2 and TRBJ2-5; TRBD2 agrees at 8 bases. The germline V gene has CDR1 SGHTA and CDR2 FQGNSA. This CDR3 region has 15 residues. V gave up 2 bases and J gave up 5 bases; unmatched junction bases: 7. The CDR3 sequence is CASSLTAGGDETQYF. DNA of the CDR3: TGTGCCAGCAGCTTAACGGCGGGGGGCGATGAGACCCAGTACTTC. Full variable domain (missing parts from reference TRBV7-2 and TRBJ2-5): GAGVSQSPSNKVTEKGKDVELRCDPISGHTALYWYRQSLGQGLEFLIYFQGNSAPDKSGLPSDRFSAERTGGSVSTLTIQRTQQEDSAVYLCASSLTAGGDETQYFGPGTRLLVL.

This clonotype was picked up a small number of times. The chain carries TRBV28 and TRBJ1-1, with D possibly being TRBD1 (5 bases). The germline V gene encodes CDR1 MDHEN and CDR2 SYDVKM. The CDR3 is 15 residues long. The V end lost 2 bases, the J end lost 1 base, and 11 bases lay between the germline ends. Here the CDR3 reads CASSLRVGRNTEAFF. The CDR3 DNA is TGTGCCAGCAGTTTAAGGGTGGGGCGGAACACTGAAGCTTTCTTT.

This chain uses TRBV29-1 with TRBJ2-7; tentatively, D is TRBD2 (6 bases). Between the trimmed V and J ends, which lost 7 bases and 4 bases, there was a span of 11 bases. Per the germline V gene, CDR1 is SQVTM and CDR2 is ANQGSEA. The CDR3 has 11 amino acids. This CDR3 reads CSAEEGYEQYF. CDR3 sequence (DNA): TGCAGCGCTGAGGAGGGGTACGAGCAGTACTTC.

A few counts support this clonotype. The rearrangement joins TRBV30 to TRBJ1-6; a weak D match, TRBD1 (5 bases). Trimming removed 2 bases from V and 9 bases from J, with 20 bases in between. The CDR3 has 16 amino acids. Germline assignment: CDR1 GTSNPN and CDR2 SVGIG (reference sequence). The CDR3, as DNA: TGTGCCTGGAGTACCCAGGGCAACCCTAGGGGTTCACCCCTCCACTTT. This sequence encodes CAWSTQGNPRGSPLHF. The full variable domain, in which reference TRBV30 and TRBJ1-6 provide the parts outside the CDR3, is SQTIHQWPATLVQPVGSPLSLECTVEGTSNPNLYWYRQAAGRGLQLLFYSVGIGQISSEVPQNLSASRPQDRQFILSSKKLLLSDSGFYLCAWSTQGNPRGSPLHFGNGTRLTVT.

The genes are TRBV12-3 or TRBV12-4 and TRBJ2-3; possibly TRBD1 or TRBD2 for D (6 bases each). The V end lost 5 bases, the J end lost 3 bases, and 12 bases lay between the germline ends. This CDR3 has 14 residues. For the CDR3, the DNA is TGTGCCAGCAGTCAAGGAGGGGGTACAGATACGCAGTATTTT. It specifies CASSQGGGTDTQYF.

The V call is TRBV5-1, the J call TRBJ2-3, with 14 bases aligning to TRBD2. This CDR3 is 17 amino acids long. The ends lost 4 bases at V and 0 bases at J; junction bases unmatched: 4. Germline V gene sequence: CDR1 SGHRS, CDR2 YFSETQ. The CDR3 reads CASSGTSGGVSTDTQYF. The DNA of the CDR3 is TGCGCCAGCAGCGGGACTAGCGGGGGCGTTAGCACAGATACGCAGTATTTT.

J is TRBJ2-7 and V is TRBV4-1; D possibly corresponds to TRBD1 (6 bases). Germline assignment: CDR1 MGHRA and CDR2 YSYEKL. V was trimmed by 7 bases and J by 2 bases, leaving 21 bases between them. This CDR3 is built from 16 residues. For the CDR3, the DNA is TGCGCCAGCAACCCCGGGGTGGGGGCCCGCCCCTACGAGCAGTACTTC. This gives the protein CASNPGVGARPYEQYF.

The J gene is TRBJ2-5, the V gene TRBV18; tentatively, D is TRBD1 (5 bases). Trimming took 6 bases from V and 1 from J, leaving 18 bases between them. CDR3 length equals 16 residues. Per germline, CDR1 KGHSH and CDR2 LQKENI. The CDR3 is CASSPGPERFQETQYF. In nucleotides, the CDR3 is TGTGCCAGCTCTCCAGGGCCAGAACGATTCCAAGAGACCCAGTACTTC. The variable domain in full, completed from reference TRBV18 and TRBJ2-5, reads NAGVMQNPRHLVRRRGQEARLRCSPMKGHSHVYWYRQLPEEGLKFMVYLQKENIIDESGMPKERFSAEFPKEGPSILRIQQVVRGDSAAYFCASSPGPERFQETQYFGPGTRLLVL.

In DNA form, the CDR3 reads TGTGCCAGCAGATTTTGGGACACCATATATTTT. It encodes CASRFWDTIYF. This rearrangement joins TRBV12-3 or TRBV12-4 to TRBJ1-3; unclear D gene. Trimming removed 6 bases from V and 8 bases from J, with 8 bases in between. This CDR3 region has 11 residues.

This clonotype was seen a few times. The V and J genes are TRBV7-6 and TRBJ2-5, with 9 bases lining up with TRBD1. V was clipped by 3 bases and J by 2 bases; unmatched bases: 7. Germline assignment: CDR1 SGHVS and CDR2 FNYEAQ. This CDR3 comprises 16 residues. The CDR3 DNA sequence: TGTGCCAGCAGCTTGGCCGGGACAGGGACTCAAGAGACCCAGTACTTC. Translating it yields CASSLAGTGTQETQYF.

This clonotype showed up many times. The chain joins TRBV25-1 to TRBJ1-1; D gene unclear. Germline CDR1 reads MGHDK; CDR2 reads SYGVNS. The CDR3 contains 13 residues. V was trimmed by 4 bases and J by 1 base, leaving 7 bases between them. The CDR3: CASSVTANTEAFF. DNA for the CDR3: TGTGCCAGCAGTGTAACAGCGAACACTGAAGCTTTCTTT.

CDR3 DNA sequence: TGTGCCAGCAGCTTACCCCATCCCACTAGCGGGGGTAACAATGAGCAGTTCTTC. Protein product: CASSLPHPTSGGNNEQFF. This chain joins TRBV11-2 and TRBJ2-1; 11 bases match TRBD2. The V gene end was trimmed by 2 bases and the J gene end by 5 bases; junction bases not matched to a gene: 11. Germline V CDR1 and CDR2: SGHAT, FQNNGV. This CDR3 contains 18 residues.

This clonotype has a handful of counts. The gene calls are TRBV12-3 or TRBV12-4 and TRBJ2-7; 10 bases are a match to TRBD1. With 5 bases clipped from V and 7 bases from J, the junction kept 11 bases outside the gene matches. The CDR3 has 15 residues. DNA of the CDR3: TGTGCCAGCAGTCCCCACGGGACAGGGGTTAATGAGCAGTACTTC. Its protein is CASSPHGTGVNEQYF.

Ten or more counts support this clonotype. V and J are TRBV29-1 and TRBJ1-3; no clear D gene. V lost 4 bases to trimming and J lost 0 bases, with 7 bases between them. Germline V gives CDR1 SQVTM, CDR2 ANQGSEA. This CDR3 has 13 amino acids. The CDR3 reads CSVADGSGNTIYF. As DNA, the CDR3 is TGCAGCGTTGCGGACGGCTCTGGAAACACCATATATTTT.

This sequence joins TRBV11-2 and TRBJ1-2; D might be TRBD1 (5 bases). The CDR3 sequence is 17 residues long. The germline V gene has CDR1 SGHAT and CDR2 FQNNGV. The germline V and J ends were trimmed by 3 bases and 1 base, with 18 bases remaining between them. The CDR3 DNA is TGTGCCAGCAGCTTTTCTTCCGGGACGGCTAATAACTATGGCTACACCTTC. Amino acids: CASSFSSGTANNYGYTF.

This chain links TRBV14 with TRBJ2-2; D not certain. V was trimmed by 2 bases and J by 1 base, leaving 11 bases between them. Germline CDR1 reads SGHDN; CDR2 reads FVKESK. The CDR3 covers 16 residues. This chain's CDR3 is CASSQSGTVNTGELFF. Written as DNA, the CDR3 is TGTGCCAGCAGCCAATCCGGAACAGTGAACACCGGGGAGCTGTTTTTT.

The rearrangement links TRBV7-3 to TRBJ1-1; D uncertain. V dropped 5 bases and J dropped 1 base, with 8 bases sitting between them. The CDR3 is made up of 13 amino acids. CDR1 is SGHTA and CDR2 is FQGTGA in the germline V gene. DNA of the CDR3: TGTGCCAGCAGCGCCAACAGGAACACTGAAGCTTTCTTT. Translated: CASSANRNTEAFF.

The chain is built from TRBV6-5 and TRBJ2-1, with D unclear. The CDR3 runs to 15 residues. V dropped 0 bases and J dropped 10 bases, with 16 bases sitting between them. In germline, CDR1 is MNHEY, CDR2 SVGAGI. The CDR3 DNA sequence: TGTGCCAGCAGTTACTCGATGGTCGGTTTATGGGAGCAGTTCTTC. The encoded protein is CASSYSMVGLWEQFF.

This clonotype has only a few counts. The chain uses TRBV20-1 and TRBJ2-2; tentatively, D is TRBD1 or TRBD2 (5 bases each). This CDR3 comprises 16 residues. Germline assignment: CDR1 DFQATT and CDR2 SNEGSKA (reference sequence). V lost 6 bases and J lost 1, with 18 bases in between. CDR3 protein: CSALGPQPMNTGELFF. CDR3 DNA: TGCAGTGCCTTGGGACCCCAACCGATGAACACCGGGGAGCTGTTTTTT.

The gene calls are TRBV11-2 and TRBJ2-3; 7 positions match TRBD2. Trimming at V came to 2 bases and at J to 2 bases, leaving 7 bases not matched to a gene. The germline V gene encodes CDR1 SGHAT and CDR2 FQNNGV. The CDR3 covers 16 residues. The CDR3 DNA is TGTGCCAGCAGCTTATTAGGCGCGGGGGACACAGATACGCAGTATTTT. Its translation is CASSLLGAGDTDTQYF.